Listed below are T cell receptor beta chains from one sample, sequenced in a study of tumor-infiltrating lymphocytes in primary liver carcinoma. TCRdb processed the multiplex PCR reads anew with MiXCR; each CDR3 protein has one entry. The sample holds about 200,000 distinct CDR3 sequences, 65% seen once. The sample consisted of peripheral blood. The receptors were sampled from a woman between 55 and 75 years old with primary liver carcinoma and hepatitis B virus infection. CDR3s include the opening cysteine and the closing phenylalanine or tryptophan. The D gene is left open where the match is weak. Part of the rows lack a size; the others show once, few, many or a class for expanded clones.

TRBV11-1	.	TRBJ2-2	.	CASSLAVEQGGNTWELFF	TGTGCCAGCAGCTTAGCGGTGGAACAGGGGGGGAACACCTGGGAGCTGTTTTTT
TRBV28	.	TRBJ2-1	.	CASSFPRAYNEQFF	TGTGCCAGCAGTTTTCCACGGGCCTACAATGAGCAGTTCTTC
TRBV9	.	TRBJ1-2	few	CASSGTGFHPDGYTF	TGTGCCAGCAGCGGAACAGGGTTTCACCCTGATGGCTACACCTTC
TRBV11-2	.	TRBJ2-1	.	CANSWVRGRNKQLF	TGTGCCAACAGCTGGGTCCGGGGAAGGAATAAGCAGCTCTTC
TRBV14	TRBD2	TRBJ2-1	many	CASSQLGLAGAGEQFF	TGTGCCAGCAGCCAACTGGGACTAGCGGGAGCGGGTGAGCAGTTCTTC
TRBV11-2	TRBD2	TRBJ2-7	.	CASSPVGGLREHYF	TGTGCCAGCAGCCCGGTGGGAGGGTTGCGCGAGCACTACTTC
TRBV4-1	TRBD2	TRBJ2-7	many	CASSRFATSGSRPYEQYF	TGCGCCAGCAGCCGTTTCGCGACTAGCGGGAGTAGGCCCTACGAGCAGTACTTC
TRBV29-1	TRBD2	TRBJ2-3	.	CSVLKFLGTNGSTDTQYF	TGCAGCGTCCTAAAATTCCTCGGGACTAACGGTAGCACAGATACGCAGTATTTC
TRBV11-3	TRBD1	TRBJ1-2	.	CTSSPAAGQGEPTGYTF	TGTACCAGCAGCCCGGCAGCTGGACAGGGGGAGCCTACTGGCTACACCTTC
TRBV29-1	TRBD2	TRBJ2-7	.	CSVGEGGSYEQYF	TGCAGCGTTGGGGAGGGTGGCTCCTACGAGCAGTACTTC
TRBV6-1	.	TRBJ2-3	once	CASSRERATNTHYF	TGTGCCAGCAGTCGTGAGCGGGCGACAAATACGCACTATTTT
TRBV6-1	.	TRBJ1-5	.	CANSGPNSNQPQHF	TGTGCCAACAGTGGACCAAATAGCAATCAGCCCCAGCATTTT
TRBV4-3	.	TRBJ2-7	.	CASTKERRNRFYEQYF	TGCGCCAGCACCAAAGAGAGACGGAATCGGTTCTATGAGCAGTACTTC
TRBV12-3/TRBV12-4	.	TRBJ1-2	many	CASSFPQLDYGYTF	TGTGCCAGCAGTTTCCCTCAACTGGACTATGGCTACACCTTC
TRBV28	.	TRBJ1-1	.	CPSNLGTGTLNTEAFF	TGTCCCAGCAATTTAGGGACCGGGACACTGAACACTGAAGCTTTCTTT
TRBV11-2	.	TRBJ1-1	.	CASSPQTGMHTEAFF	TGTGCCAGCAGCCCGCAAACAGGAATGCACACTGAAGCTTTCTTT
TRBV4-2	.	TRBJ1-2	many	CASSLVGAGTNYGYTF	TGTGCCAGCAGCCTAGTAGGTGCAGGAACCAACTATGGCTACACCTTC
TRBV4-2	TRBD2	TRBJ2-1	.	CASSQATSGSGYEQLF	TGTGCCAGCAGCCAAGCCACTAGCGGGAGTGGGTATGAGCAGTTATTC
TRBV11-2	.	TRBJ1-6	few	CASRIPGGRGSPLNF	TGTGCCAGCAGGATCCCGGGGGGGAGGGGGTCACCCCTCAACTTT
TRBV4-1	.	TRBJ1-2	.	CASSQDIGEMGYGYTF	TGCGCCAGCAGTCAAGATATTGGCGAGATGGGGTATGGCTACACCTTC
TRBV11-2	.	TRBJ2-3	.	CASSFGSWVADSTDTQYF	TGTGCCAGCAGCTTTGGATCGTGGGTAGCGGATAGCACAGATACGCAGTATTTT
TRBV11-1	.	TRBJ2-1	.	CASSFAQGRAREQFF	TGTGCCAGCAGCTTCGCCCAGGGCAGGGCGAGGGAGCAGTTCTTC
TRBV5-1	.	TRBJ1-1	few	CASSLARGEAFF	TGCGCCAGCAGCTTGGCCAGGGGTGAAGCTTTCTTT
TRBV10-3	TRBD1	TRBJ1-2	few	CAIRPGQGTNYGYTF	TGTGCCATCAGGCCGGGACAGGGAACCAACTATGGCTACACCTTC
TRBV11-2	.	TRBJ2-7	.	CTSSPQGGGYKQYF	TGTACCAGCAGTCCCCAGGGGGGTGGCTACAAGCAGTACTTC
TRBV12-3/TRBV12-4	.	TRBJ1-1	.	CAGSPRTENTEAFF	TGTGCCGGCAGCCCCCGGACAGAGAACACTGAAGCTTTCTTT
TRBV6-2/TRBV6-3	.	TRBJ1-1	few	CASSSAFGDTNTEAFF	TGTGCCAGCAGTTCTGCCTTTGGGGACACGAACACTGAAGCTTTCTTT
TRBV5-1	.	TRBJ1-1	.	CASSWGRANTETFF	TGCGCCAGCAGCTGGGGCAGGGCAAACACTGAAACTTTCTTT
TRBV12-3/TRBV12-4	.	TRBJ2-7	.	CASSSTGSLREQYF	TGTGCCAGCAGTTCCACGGGGTCCCTCCGGGAGCAGTACTTC
TRBV10-3	.	TRBJ2-5	.	CAISPGGETQYF	TGTGCCATCAGTCCAGGGGGGGAGACCCAGTACTTC
TRBV29-1	.	TRBJ2-7	many	CSARSPVYEQYF	TGCAGCGCCCGGAGCCCCGTCTACGAGCAGTACTTC
TRBV11-2	.	TRBJ2-2	.	CVSSLEGPGTGELFF	TGTGTCAGCAGCTTAGAGGGGCCGGGAACCGGGGAGCTGTTTTTT
TRBV11-3	.	TRBJ1-1	many	CASTRTTGGNTEAFF	TGTGCCAGCACCCGAACCACCGGGGGGAACACTGAAGCTTTCTTT
TRBV12-3/TRBV12-4	TRBD2	TRBJ2-7	.	CVSRQTSGNYELYF	TGTGTCAGCCGACAGACTAGCGGCAACTACGAGCTGTACTTC
TRBV12-3/TRBV12-4	.	TRBJ1-2	.	CASLQGGENYGYTF	TGTGCCAGCCTACAGGGCGGCGAAAACTATGGCTACACCTTC
TRBV11-1	.	TRBJ2-7	.	CASSHRIYEQYF	TGTGCCAGCAGCCATCGGATCTACGAGCAGTATTTC
TRBV29-1	TRBD2	TRBJ2-1	many	CSVVSGTSHNEQFF	TGCAGCGTCGTATCCGGGACTAGCCACAATGAGCAGTTCTTC
TRBV29-1	.	TRBJ2-2	many	CSARAGTTNTGELFF	TGCAGCGCCCGTGCCGGGACAACGAACACCGGGGAGCTGTTTTTT
TRBV5-6	.	TRBJ1-3	.	CASSLFPGAGNTIYF	TGTGCCAGCAGCTTGTTCCCAGGGGCCGGAAACACCATATATTTT
TRBV5-1	.	TRBJ2-3	.	CASSWKLANRDTQYF	TGCGCCAGCAGCTGGAAACTAGCTAACAGAGATACGCAGTATTTT
TRBV7-9	.	TRBJ1-1	.	CTSSLDLGGNTEAFF	TGTACCAGCAGCTTAGATTTAGGAGGGAACACTGAAGCTTTCTTT
TRBV11-2	.	TRBJ2-6	.	CASIQPTRNAEANVLTF	TGTGCCAGCATCCAGCCGACAAGGAACGCTGAGGCCAACGTCCTGACTTTC
TRBV28	TRBD2	TRBJ2-5	once	CASSTRAGGESQYF	TGTGCCAGCAGTACCCGAGCGGGAGGGGAGTCCCAGTACTTC
TRBV5-6	.	TRBJ2-1	.	CASSLTWSSYNEQFF	TGTGCCAGCAGCTTAACCTGGAGCTCCTACAATGAGCAGTTCTTC
TRBV19	TRBD1	TRBJ2-1	.	CASSPDRGGSSNEQFF	TGTGCCAGTAGTCCGGACAGGGGAGGCTCCTCCAATGAGCAGTTCTTC
TRBV5-1	TRBD1	TRBJ2-1	.	CASRDRTGGHNEQFF	TGCGCCAGCAGGGACCGGACAGGGGGCCACAATGAGCAGTTCTTC
TRBV6-5	.	TRBJ1-6	many	CASSYSFEPFNNSPLHF	TGTGCCAGCAGTTACTCGTTTGAGCCATTTAATAATTCACCCCTCCACTTT
TRBV20-1	.	TRBJ2-1	few	CSADRLVSGNEQFF	TGCAGTGCTGACCGACTAGTATCCGGCAATGAGCAGTTCTTC
TRBV28	.	TRBJ1-5	few	CASSLGSAGGTQPQHF	TGTGCCAGCAGTTTAGGATCCGCCGGCGGTACTCAGCCCCAGCATTTT
TRBV12-3/TRBV12-4	.	TRBJ1-1	few	CAGSLNRGTEVFF	TGTGCCGGCAGTCTGAACCGGGGCACTGAAGTTTTCTTT
TRBV19	.	TRBJ2-5	.	CASKPTGGQETQYF	TGTGCCAGTAAACCGACAGGCGGCCAAGAGACCCAGTACTTC
TRBV20-1	TRBD1	TRBJ1-5	.	CSARAGTVSNQPQHF	TGCAGTGCTAGAGCTGGGACAGTTAGCAATCAGCCCCAGCATTTT
TRBV5-4	TRBD2	TRBJ2-6	.	CASSQGGTSGNSGANVLTF	TGTGCCAGCAGCCAGGGGGGGACTAGCGGGAACTCTGGGGCCAACGTCCTGACTTTC
TRBV29-1	.	TRBJ2-5	many	CSVEDQVGREETQYF	TGCAGCGTTGAAGATCAGGTGGGGCGGGAAGAGACCCAGTACTTC
TRBV11-2	TRBD2	TRBJ2-3	.	CASSLSWLAGASTDTQYF	TGTGCTAGCAGCTTGTCCTGGCTAGCGGGGGCTAGCACAGATACGCAGTATTTT
TRBV7-9	.	TRBJ2-5	many	CAGAVGRETQYF	TGTGCAGGGGCGGTTGGACGGGAGACCCAGTACTTC
TRBV7-9	.	TRBJ1-4	.	CASSLVGRTANEKLFF	TGTGCCAGCAGCTTAGTCGGCAGGACAGCTAATGAAAAACTGTTTTTT
TRBV11-2	.	TRBJ1-1	few	CASSLEWGADTEAFF	TGTGCCAGCAGCTTGGAGTGGGGGGCGGACACTGAAGCTTTCTTT
TRBV20-1	TRBD1	TRBJ1-4	.	CSALSPGTGREKLFF	TGCAGTGCCCTTTCCCCCGGGACAGGGCGTGAAAAACTGTTTTTT